A single sample is the source of the 19 T cell receptor beta chains below, sequenced in a study of metastatic and nonmetastatic thyroid tumors. Every patient underwent thyroid surgery untreated. With MiXCR, TCRdb reprocessed the PCR reads. The sample has roughly 48,000 clones; 17% are singletons. The sequencing sample was made of blood. The receptors here all came from a female donor with papillary thyroid cancer or a benign thyroid nodule (not recorded which). Some clones in this sample may be carry-over from other donors' samples.

This clone has ten or more counts. The rearrangement uses TRBV20-1 and TRBJ2-7; a weak D match, TRBD2 (5 bases). Trimming shortened V by 6 bases and J by 4 bases, and 13 bases separated the two germline ends. Germline CDR1 is DFQATT and CDR2 is SNEGSKA (reference sequence). This CDR3 spans 12 amino acids. CDR3 sequence reads: CSAHLPGYEQYF. The DNA for the CDR3 is TGCAGTGCCCACCTTCCGGGATACGAGCAGTACTTC.

This clone has a count of ten or more. The chain joins TRBV9 to TRBJ1-1, with D possibly matching TRBD1 (5 bases). This CDR3 is built from 16 residues. Per the germline V gene, CDR1 is SGDLS and CDR2 is YYNGEE. V lost 0 bases and J 4 bases, leaving 16 bases between the germline ends. The CDR3 region is CASSVVADPGGTEAFF. CDR3 sequence (DNA): TGTGCCAGCAGCGTAGTTGCGGACCCCGGGGGCACTGAAGCTTTCTTT.

The chain uses TRBV2 and TRBJ1-2, with D possibly being TRBD1 (6 bases). The germline CDR1 and CDR2 sequences are SNHLY and FYNNEI. The CDR3 runs 15 residues. V lost 8 bases, J lost 6 bases, and 22 bases lay in between. The CDR3 sequence is CASGSRGGRVDGYTF. The CDR3 DNA reads TGTGCCAGCGGTTCCCGGGGGGGCAGGGTAGATGGCTACACCTTC.

This clone was counted only a few times. V gene TRBV10-3 combines with J gene TRBJ2-7, with 8 bases matching TRBD1. J was trimmed by 7 bases and V by 11 bases; bases with no gene match: 13. CDR3 length: 13 residues. CDR1 and CDR2 (germline): ENHRY, SYGVKD. In DNA, the CDR3 is TGTGCCGGTCAGGGACAGGTCATGGATGAGCAGTACTTC. Amino acid sequence: CAGQGQVMDEQYF.

This clone is categorized as medium-sized. The J gene is TRBJ2-7, the V gene TRBV6-5, with 10 positions matching TRBD2. CDR3 size: 18 residues. V dropped 4 bases and J dropped 0; count of bases not matched to a gene: 12. The germline CDR1 and CDR2 sequences are MNHEY and SVGAGI. The CDR3 DNA reads as TGTGCCAGCAGTTCCCCTCGAGGTACTAGCGGGGACTCCTACGAGCAGTACTTC. Residues: CASSSPRGTSGDSYEQYF.

This clone was counted a single time. J is TRBJ2-3 and V is TRBV18; no definite D call. The CDR3 length is 15 residues. With 3 bases removed from V and 3 bases from J, the gap between germline ends came to 13 bases. The germline gives CDR1 KGHSH, CDR2 LQKENI. As DNA, the CDR3 is TGTGCCAGCTCACCGACCGTAGGGCAGACAGATACGCAGTATTTT. As protein: CASSPTVGQTDTQYF. The full variable domain, completed using reference TRBV18 and TRBJ2-3, is NAGVMQNPRHLVRRRGQEARLRCSPMKGHSHVYWYRQLPEEGLKFMVYLQKENIIDESGMPKERFSAEFPKEGPSILRIQQVVRGDSAAYFCASSPTVGQTDTQYFGPGTRLTVL.

This clone was seen many times. This chain links TRBV11-3 with TRBJ2-3; TRBD2 aligns across 7 bases. The CDR3 runs 16 residues. With V trimmed by 1 base and J by 2 bases, 6 bases remained unmatched. The germline V gene has CDR1 SGHNT and CDR2 YENEEA. The CDR3, as DNA: TGTGCCAGCAGCTTAGTTGGGGGGGGAACCACAGATACGCAGTATTTT. Translated: CASSLVGGGTTDTQYF.

The chain joins TRBV25-1 to TRBJ2-5; no clear D. The germline gives CDR1 MGHDK, CDR2 SYGVNS. The CDR3 spans 15 residues. Trimming left V 2 bases short and J 1 base short, with 11 bases between. In DNA form, the CDR3 reads TGTGCCAGCAGTGAACCCACTATCTGCCAAGAGACCCAGTACTTC. Protein: CASSEPTICQETQYF.

This clone was picked up many times. The V gene is TRBV4-1, the J gene TRBJ2-5; 10 bases fit TRBD2. Germline lookup yields CDR1 MGHRA and CDR2 YSYEKL. The J segment lost 2 bases and the V segment lost 2 bases, leaving 11 bases of the junction unmatched. CDR3 length: 18 amino acids. CDR3 protein: CASSQSTGTSVDQETQYF. The CDR3, as DNA: TGCGCCAGCAGCCAATCAACCGGGACTAGCGTAGATCAAGAGACCCAGTACTTC.

Ten or more counts support this clone. This sample includes further DNA sequences coding for the same CDR3. V is TRBV9 and J is TRBJ1-1; a weak D match, TRBD1 (5 bases). Trimming left V 0 bases short and J 1 base short, with 10 bases between. There are 15 residues in the CDR3. Germline V gene lookup returns CDR1 SGDLS and CDR2 YYNGEE. The CDR3 region is CASSVVSRANTEAFF. For the CDR3, the DNA is TGTGCCAGCAGCGTAGTGAGCAGGGCGAACACTGAAGCTTTCTTT.

Ten or more counts support this clone. The rearrangement joins TRBV20-1 to TRBJ2-1; possible D gene TRBD2, 6 bases. The germline V gene has CDR1 DFQATT and CDR2 SNEGSKA (reference sequence). The V and J ends lost 3 bases and 5 bases respectively, with 17 bases between them. This CDR3 has 15 amino acids. CDR3 residues: CSASPDYDLDNEQFF. The CDR3, as DNA: TGCAGTGCTAGTCCGGACTACGACCTTGACAATGAGCAGTTCTTC.

This clone has more than one count but fewer than ten. The rearrangement uses TRBV10-1 and TRBJ2-1; D remains unclear. CDR1 is WNHNN and CDR2 is SYGVQD in the germline V gene (reference sequence). V gave up 5 bases and J gave up 2 bases, with 7 bases separating them. CDR3 length equals 13 residues. The CDR3 spells CASSISAYNEQFF. In DNA form, the CDR3 reads TGCGCCAGCAGTATATCCGCCTACAATGAGCAGTTCTTC.

This clone was detected ten times or more. This chain connects TRBV5-6 to TRBJ1-1; 11 bases are shared with TRBD1. The V gene end was trimmed by 3 bases and the J gene end by 5 bases; junction bases not matched to a gene: 3. This CDR3 region has 14 residues. Germline CDR1 reads SGHDT; CDR2 reads YYEEEE. The CDR3 DNA is TGTGCCAGCAGCTGGGACAGGGGGTTAACTGAAGCTTTCTTT. It codes for CASSWDRGLTEAFF.

This clone has a count of ten or more. The chain links TRBV11-1 to TRBJ1-1; D is unresolved. The ends were cut back, 4 bases at V and 8 bases at J, with 2 bases in the middle. This CDR3 is 9 amino acids long. The germline V gene has CDR1 SGHAT and CDR2 FQDESV (reference sequence). The chain's CDR3 is CASSSEAFF. The CDR3 region has the DNA TGTGCCAGCAGCTCCGAAGCTTTCTTT.

In the case of this clone: The germline gene is not matched at one end of the junction; a read error may be the cause. The rearrangement links TRBV28 to TRBJ2-2; D not resolved. Germline CDR1 and CDR2: MDHEN and SYDVKM. CDR3 size: 12 residues. CDR3 nucleotides: TGTGCCAGCATTTTCAACACCGGTGAGCTGTTTTTT. The encoded protein is CASIFNTGELFF.

This clone was detected many times. This chain links TRBV27 with TRBJ2-1; 13 positions match TRBD2. The CDR3 loop spans 15 amino acids. Germline values: CDR1 MNHEY, CDR2 SMNVEV (reference sequence). J was trimmed by 12 bases and V by 4 bases; bases with no gene match: 9. DNA for the CDR3: TGTGCCAGCAGTTCCCTAGGACTAGCGGGAGAATTGCAGTTCTTC. Translated, it gives CASSSLGLAGELQFF.

Many counts were recorded for this clone. The chain is built from TRBV9 and TRBJ2-5; 7 positions match TRBD2. This CDR3 is built from 15 residues. Trimming at V came to 4 bases and at J to 4 bases, leaving 10 bases not matched to a gene. Germline CDR1 and CDR2: SGDLS and YYNGEE. The DNA for the CDR3 is TGTGCCAGCAGCCCCTACCCGGGGAGGGGAGAGACCCAGTACTTC. Its protein product is CASSPYPGRGETQYF.

This clone was seen ten or more times. V usage is TRBV9 and J usage is TRBJ1-1; D is ambiguous. Trimming removed 1 base from V and 3 bases from J, with 7 bases in between. This CDR3 contains 13 residues. Germline V gene sequence: CDR1 SGDLS, CDR2 YYNGEE. The CDR3 protein is CASSVRHDTEAFF. CDR3 coding DNA: TGTGCCAGCAGCGTACGTCATGACACTGAAGCTTTCTTT.

Ten or more counts support this clone. The chain combines TRBV6-2 or TRBV6-3 with TRBJ2-1, with a possible D match to TRBD2 (6 bases). V lost 5 bases to trimming and J lost 9 bases, with 17 bases between them. CDR1 and CDR2 (germline): MNHEY, SVGEGT. The CDR3 has 14 residues. This CDR3 reads CASSAPWGDLEQFF. The CDR3 DNA follows: TGTGCCAGCAGTGCCCCTTGGGGGGACCTTGAGCAGTTCTTC.